A single sample is the source of the 25 T cell receptor beta chains below, sequenced in a study of T cell responses to AZD1222 COVID-19 vaccine. Profiled with immunoSEQ multiplex PCR; TCRdb holds only in-frame clones, not every one. The table records some 150,000 clones, about nine tenths of them present only once. This specimen consisted of peripheral blood, obtained on day 0 of AZD1222 vaccination. The receptors were gathered from an adult in good health.

In its sample, this clone was seen once. The chain employs TRBV25-1 and TRBJ1-4; D is unresolved. Trimming shortened V by 2 bases and J by 5 bases, and 18 bases separated the two germline ends. CDR1 is MGHDK, CDR2 SYGVNS, per germline. The CDR3 totals 17 residues. The CDR3 protein is CASSEKTTRVKNEKLFF. The CDR3 nucleotides are TGTGCCAGCAGTGAAAAAACTACGAGGGTGAAGAATGAAAAACTGTTTTTT.

This clone was detected only once. V is TRBV5-8 and J is TRBJ1-1; no definite D call. V dropped 1 base and J dropped 1 base, with 5 bases sitting between them. The CDR3 contains 13 residues. Germline values: CDR1 SGHTS, CDR2 YDEGEE. CDR3 nucleotide sequence: TGTGCCAGCAGCTTGTCAGCGAACACTGAAGCTTTCTTT. This translates into CASSLSANTEAFF. Based on the CDR3 plus reference TRBV5-8 and TRBJ1-1, the full variable domain is EAGVTQSPTHLIKTRGQQATLRCSPISGHTSVYWYQQALGLGLQFLLWYDEGEERNRGNFPPRFSGRQFPNYSSELNVNALELEDSALYLCASSLSANTEAFFGQGTRLTVV.

The chain combines TRBV4-1 with TRBJ1-4, with a tentative D call TRBD1 (6 bases). The CDR3 is 17 amino acids. V shed 3 bases and J shed 0 bases, with 14 bases lying between them. Germline CDR1 is MGHRA and CDR2 is YSYEKL. The CDR3 DNA sequence: TGCGCCAGCAGCCAGGGCGGGGGGCGTGCAACTAATGAAAAACTGTTTTTT. This translates into CASSQGGGRATNEKLFF.

The gene calls are TRBV5-4 and TRBJ2-1, with D tentatively TRBD2 (6 bases). The V end was cut by 3 bases, the J end by 7 bases, with 20 bases between. CDR3 size: 16 residues. Per the germline V gene, CDR1 is SGHNT and CDR2 is YYREEE (reference sequence). The CDR3 is CASSSPPSAGLNEQFF. The CDR3 nucleotides read TGTGCCAGCAGCTCCCCTCCTAGCGCTGGTTTGAATGAGCAGTTCTTC.

The rearrangement links TRBV28 to TRBJ2-3, with no clear D. V lost 6 bases, J lost 5 bases, and 15 bases lay in between. From germline, CDR1 is MDHEN and CDR2 SYDVKM. This CDR3 is 14 amino acids long. The CDR3: CASREQYLGDTQYF. In nucleotides, the CDR3 is TGTGCCAGCAGGGAGCAGTATTTGGGAGATACGCAGTATTTT.

The J gene is TRBJ1-2, the V gene TRBV19; 8 bases line up with TRBD1. V lost 0 bases and J lost 9; bases outside the gene matches: 6. CDR3 length equals 14 residues. Germline V gene data show CDR1 as LNHDA and CDR2 as SQIVND (reference sequence). The CDR3 reads CASSIDRGTGSYTF. The CDR3 nucleotides read TGTGCCAGTAGTATAGATCGCGGGACAGGCAGCTACACCTTC.

The chain joins TRBV3-1 (or the pseudogene TRBV3-2) to TRBJ1-2; TRBD1 matches 7 bases. This CDR3 comprises 15 residues. Germline CDR1 reads LGHDT; CDR2 reads YNNKEL (reference sequence). Germline trimming cut 3 bases from V and 4 bases from J; bases unmatched to any gene: 8. The CDR3 DNA reads as TGTGCCAGCAGCCAGGAGACAGGGCCCTCCTATGGCTACACCTTC. Translation: CASSQETGPSYGYTF.

V gene TRBV4-1 combines with J gene TRBJ2-3; D gene unclear. V gave up 1 base and J gave up 0 bases, with 17 bases separating them. Germline CDR1 and CDR2: MGHRA and YSYEKL. The CDR3 extends over 18 amino acids. The CDR3 DNA reads as TGCGCCAGCAGCCAAGGTGTTTATTTCGGGTCTAGCACAGATACGCAGTATTTT. Its protein is CASSQGVYFGSSTDTQYF.

The chain carries TRBV13 and TRBJ2-7; D ambiguous. V was cut by 4 bases and J by 3 bases, with 4 bases left in between. From germline, CDR1 is PRHDT and CDR2 FYEKMQ (reference sequence). This CDR3 spans 11 amino acids. The CDR3 sequence is CASSWGYEQYF. Written as DNA, the CDR3 is TGTGCCAGCAGCTGGGGCTACGAGCAGTACTTC.

The count of this clone is one. The chain joins TRBV5-6 to TRBJ1-3; no clear D. CDR3 length: 15 residues. Germline-derived CDR1 and CDR2 are SGHDT and YYEEEE. Trimming took off 4 bases at V and 3 bases at J, with 14 bases between the two ends. CDR3 DNA sequence: TGTGCCAGCAGCCCAAGTTTGCCTGGTGGAAACACCATATATTTT. Translated, it gives CASSPSLPGGNTIYF.

CDR3: CATRRGTVGRSTQFF. In DNA form, the CDR3 reads TGTGCCACCAGGAGGGGAACTGTAGGCCGATCAACTCAGTTCTTC. The chain is built from TRBV24-1 and TRBJ2-1; D assignment may be TRBD1 or TRBD2 (5 bases each). The V gene lost 7 bases and the J gene lost 13 bases, with 25 bases spanning the gap. The germline V gene has CDR1 KGHDR and CDR2 SFDVKD. The CDR3 runs to 15 residues.

Only a few counts were recorded for this clone. J is TRBJ1-3 and V is TRBV5-1; D possibly corresponds to TRBD1 (6 bases). The germline CDR1 and CDR2 sequences are SGHRS and YFSETQ. This CDR3 is 16 amino acids long. V lost 0 bases and J 0 bases, leaving 10 bases between the germline ends. The CDR3 spells CASSLGQVHSGNTIYF. The CDR3 nucleotides are TGCGCCAGCAGCTTGGGACAGGTTCACTCTGGAAACACCATATATTTT.

This clone was seen a few times. The chain couples TRBV19 to TRBJ1-2; 7 positions agree with TRBD1. Germline V CDR1 and CDR2: LNHDA, SQIVND (reference sequence). J lost 5 bases, V lost 3 bases, and 9 bases had no gene match. This CDR3 spans 15 amino acids. In nucleotides, the CDR3 is TGTGCCAGTAGTATGTCCCATTTGGGACAGTATGGCTACACCTTC. It is translated as CASSMSHLGQYGYTF.

This chain joins TRBV5-1 and TRBJ1-4; 8 bases align to TRBD1. The V segment lost 0 bases and the J segment 3 bases; nucleotides outside the gene matches: 1. Germline V gives CDR1 SGHRS, CDR2 YFSETQ. The CDR3 has 15 residues. CDR3 sequence reads: CASSLDRGSNEKLFF. The CDR3 nucleotides are TGCGCCAGCAGCTTGGACAGGGGGTCTAATGAAAAACTGTTTTTT.

The chain links TRBV5-4 to TRBJ1-2; 8 bases line up with TRBD1. The germline V gene has CDR1 SGHNT and CDR2 YYREEE (reference sequence). The CDR3 covers 14 residues. The V and J ends lost 4 bases and 2 bases, in that order; junction bases with no gene match: 4. This CDR3 reads CASSQQGENYGYTF. As DNA, the CDR3 is TGTGCCAGCAGCCAACAGGGGGAAAACTATGGCTACACCTTC.

This clone occurred once. The chain couples TRBV18 to TRBJ2-2; D perhaps matches TRBD1 (6 bases). Deletions cut 3 bases from V and 0 bases from J, with 8 bases between. In germline, CDR1 is KGHSH, CDR2 LQKENI. CDR3 length: 15 residues. The CDR3: CASSPGTPNTGELFF. CDR3 nucleotide sequence: TGTGCCAGCTCACCCGGGACACCGAACACCGGGGAGCTGTTTTTT. The full variable domain, completed using reference TRBV18 and TRBJ2-2, is NAGVMQNPRHLVRRRGQEARLRCSPMKGHSHVYWYRQLPEEGLKFMVYLQKENIIDESGMPKERFSAEFPKEGPSILRIQQVVRGDSAAYFCASSPGTPNTGELFFGEGSRLTVL.

V gene TRBV7-9 combines with J gene TRBJ2-3; D is ambiguous. Deletions cut 1 base from V and 0 bases from J, with 5 bases between. This CDR3 comprises 14 residues. The germline V gene encodes CDR1 SEHNR and CDR2 FQNEAQ (reference sequence). The CDR3, as DNA: TGTGCCAGCAGCTTAGGACTTAGCACAGATACGCAGTATTTT. Amino acids: CASSLGLSTDTQYF.

This clone is a singleton in its sample. This sequence joins TRBV28 and TRBJ2-7; D is uncertain. This CDR3 comprises 15 residues. V shed 7 bases and J shed 1 base, with 17 bases lying between them. The V gene's germline CDR1 is MDHEN and CDR2 SYDVKM. The CDR3 sequence is CASTSGGLRSYEQYF. The CDR3, as DNA: TGTGCCAGCACCTCTGGTGGGTTAAGGTCCTACGAGCAGTACTTC.

V and J are TRBV18 and TRBJ2-5, with TRBD1 matching over 8 bases. The CDR3 consists of 17 residues. Trimming removed 2 bases from V and 4 bases from J; junction bases left unmatched: 12. Germline V gene lookup returns CDR1 KGHSH and CDR2 LQKENI. CDR3 in amino acids: CASSPRGQAGPPETQYF. CDR3 DNA sequence: TGTGCCAGCTCACCAAGGGGACAGGCCGGGCCCCCAGAGACCCAGTACTTC.

The chain has TRBV10-1 and TRBJ2-2; D possibly matches TRBD1 or TRBD2 (6 bases each). The CDR3 is 15 residues long. Trimming shortened V by 2 bases and J by 4 bases, and 11 bases separated the two germline ends. Germline V lookup: CDR1 WNHNN, CDR2 SYGVQD (reference sequence). CDR3 residues: CASSEPGAGTGELFF. CDR3 in DNA: TGCGCCAGCAGTGAGCCGGGGGCGGGCACCGGGGAGCTGTTTTTT.

The chain employs TRBV6-2 or TRBV6-3 and TRBJ1-3, with TRBD1 matching over 9 bases. Germline CDR1 reads MNHEY; CDR2 reads SVGEGT. Trimming took 6 bases from V and 3 from J; bases not matched to a gene: 9. This CDR3 has 16 amino acids. CDR3 sequence: CASSPSGTGNGNTIYF. The CDR3 DNA reads TGTGCCAGCAGCCCTTCCGGGACAGGGAATGGAAACACCATATATTTT.

The genes are TRBV10-1 and TRBJ2-1, with a tentative D call TRBD1 (6 bases). Trimming took off 7 bases at V and 8 bases at J, with 15 bases between the two ends. The CDR3 is 13 amino acids. Germline CDR1 WNHNN, CDR2 SYGVQD (reference sequence). CDR3 in amino acids: CASNDAGEDEQFF. In DNA form, the CDR3 reads TGCGCCAGCAACGATGCAGGGGAAGATGAGCAGTTCTTC.

The gene calls are TRBV28 and TRBJ2-2; perhaps TRBD2 as D (6 bases). Germline loops: CDR1 MDHEN, CDR2 SYDVKM. Between the trimmed V and J ends, which lost 10 bases and 4 bases, there was a span of 16 bases. There are 14 residues in the CDR3. The CDR3 is CATARGRSTGELFF. The CDR3 nucleotides are TGTGCCACCGCGCGGGGTAGGAGCACCGGGGAGCTGTTTTTT.

The rearrangement links TRBV7-8 to TRBJ2-7; 7 positions agree with TRBD1. With 2 bases clipped from V and 2 bases from J, the junction kept 15 bases outside the gene matches. CDR1 is SGHVS, CDR2 FQNEAQ, per germline. This CDR3 region has 18 residues. The CDR3 nucleotides read TGTGCCAGCAGCTTATTTTACGGCACGGACAGGCGAGCCTACGAGCAGTACTTC. Translating gives CASSLFYGTDRRAYEQYF.

The chain has TRBV2 and TRBJ1-1, with D uncertain. Per the germline V gene, CDR1 is SNHLY and CDR2 is FYNNEI. The ends were cut back, 7 bases at V and 0 bases at J, with 12 bases in the middle. This CDR3 is built from 14 residues. The CDR3, as DNA: TGTGCCAGCACGGTGAGCTGGATGAACACTGAAGCTTTCTTT. This encodes CASTVSWMNTEAFF. The complete variable domain, with remaining parts taken from reference TRBV2 and TRBJ1-1, reads EPEVTQTPSHQVTQMGQEVILRCVPISNHLYFYWYRQILGQKVEFLVSFYNNEISEKSEIFDDQFSVERPDGSNFTLKIRSTKLEDSAMYFCASTVSWMNTEAFFGQGTRLTVV.